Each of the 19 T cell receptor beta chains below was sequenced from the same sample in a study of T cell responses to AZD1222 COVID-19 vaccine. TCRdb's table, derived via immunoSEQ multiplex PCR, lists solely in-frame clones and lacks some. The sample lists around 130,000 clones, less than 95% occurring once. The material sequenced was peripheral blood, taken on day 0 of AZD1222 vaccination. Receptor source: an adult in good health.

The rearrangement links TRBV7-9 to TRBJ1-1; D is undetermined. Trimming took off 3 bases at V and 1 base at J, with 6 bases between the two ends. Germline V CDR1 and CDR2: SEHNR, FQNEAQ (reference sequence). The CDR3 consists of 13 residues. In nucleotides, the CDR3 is TGTGCCAGCAGCTTCTACAGGAACACTGAAGCTTTCTTT. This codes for CASSFYRNTEAFF.

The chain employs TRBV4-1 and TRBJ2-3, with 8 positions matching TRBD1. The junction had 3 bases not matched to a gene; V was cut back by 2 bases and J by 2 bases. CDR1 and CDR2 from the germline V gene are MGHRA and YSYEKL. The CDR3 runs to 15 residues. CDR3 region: CASSQQGANTDTQYF. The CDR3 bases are TGCGCCAGCAGCCAACAGGGGGCCAACACAGATACGCAGTATTTT.

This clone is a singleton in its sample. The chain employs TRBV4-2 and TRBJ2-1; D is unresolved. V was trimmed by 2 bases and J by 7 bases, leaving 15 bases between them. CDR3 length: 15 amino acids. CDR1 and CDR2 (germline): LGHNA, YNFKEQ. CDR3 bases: TGTGCCAGCAGCCAAAGAGGTCAAGCGAGAAATGAGCAGTTCTTC. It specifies CASSQRGQARNEQFF.

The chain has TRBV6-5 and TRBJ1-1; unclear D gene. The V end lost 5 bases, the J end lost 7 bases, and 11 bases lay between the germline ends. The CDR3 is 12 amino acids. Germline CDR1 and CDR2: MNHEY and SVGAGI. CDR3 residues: CASSSGNLEAFF. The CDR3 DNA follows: TGTGCCAGCAGTAGCGGGAACCTTGAAGCTTTCTTT.

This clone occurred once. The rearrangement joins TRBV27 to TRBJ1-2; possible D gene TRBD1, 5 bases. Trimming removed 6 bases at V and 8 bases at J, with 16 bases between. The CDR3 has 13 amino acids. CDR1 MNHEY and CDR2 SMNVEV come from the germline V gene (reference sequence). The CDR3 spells CASRTPGYQGYTF. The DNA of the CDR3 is TGTGCCAGCAGGACGCCAGGGTATCAGGGCTACACCTTC.

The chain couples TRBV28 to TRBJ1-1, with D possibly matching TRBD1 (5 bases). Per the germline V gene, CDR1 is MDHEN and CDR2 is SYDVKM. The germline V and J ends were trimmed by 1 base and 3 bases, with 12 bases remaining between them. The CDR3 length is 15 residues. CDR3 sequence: CASSLFFQGDTEAFF. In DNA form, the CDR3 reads TGTGCCAGCAGTTTATTTTTCCAGGGAGACACTGAAGCTTTCTTT.

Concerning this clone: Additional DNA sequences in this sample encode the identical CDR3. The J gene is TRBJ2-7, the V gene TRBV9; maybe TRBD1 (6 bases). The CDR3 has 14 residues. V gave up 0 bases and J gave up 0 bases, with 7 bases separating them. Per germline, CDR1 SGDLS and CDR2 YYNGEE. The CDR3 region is CASSVAGASYEQYF. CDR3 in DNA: TGTGCCAGCAGCGTAGCAGGGGCCTCCTACGAGCAGTACTTC.

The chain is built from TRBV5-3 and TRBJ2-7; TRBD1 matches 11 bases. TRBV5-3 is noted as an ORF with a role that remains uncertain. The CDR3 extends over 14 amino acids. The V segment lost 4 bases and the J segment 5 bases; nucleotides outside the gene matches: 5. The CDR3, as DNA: TGTGCCAGAAGCCCGGGACAGGGGGGCGACGAGCAGTACTTC. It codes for CARSPGQGGDEQYF.

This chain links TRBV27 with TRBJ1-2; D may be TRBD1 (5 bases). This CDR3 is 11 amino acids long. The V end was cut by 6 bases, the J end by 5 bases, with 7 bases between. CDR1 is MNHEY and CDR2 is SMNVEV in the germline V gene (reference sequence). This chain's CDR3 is CASRGVYGYTF. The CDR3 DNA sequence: TGTGCCAGCAGAGGGGTATATGGCTACACCTTC.

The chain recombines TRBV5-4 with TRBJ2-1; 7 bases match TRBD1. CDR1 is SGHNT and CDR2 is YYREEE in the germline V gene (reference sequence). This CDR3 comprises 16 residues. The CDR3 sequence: CGSGTVAGDSYNEQFF. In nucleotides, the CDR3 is TGTGGTTCGGGGACAGTCGCTGGAGACTCCTACAATGAGCAGTTCTTC.

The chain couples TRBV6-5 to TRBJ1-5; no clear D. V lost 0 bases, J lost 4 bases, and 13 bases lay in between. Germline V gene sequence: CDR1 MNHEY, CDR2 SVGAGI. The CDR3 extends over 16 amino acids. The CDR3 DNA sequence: TGTGCCAGCAGTTACTCGAACGTGGGAAGGAATCAGCCCCAGCATTTT. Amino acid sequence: CASSYSNVGRNQPQHF.

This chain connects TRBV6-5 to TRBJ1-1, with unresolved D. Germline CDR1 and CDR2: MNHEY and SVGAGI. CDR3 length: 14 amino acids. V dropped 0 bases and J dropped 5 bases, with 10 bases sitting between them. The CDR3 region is CASSYSWQTTEAFF. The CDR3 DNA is TGTGCCAGCAGTTACTCTTGGCAGACAACTGAAGCTTTCTTT.

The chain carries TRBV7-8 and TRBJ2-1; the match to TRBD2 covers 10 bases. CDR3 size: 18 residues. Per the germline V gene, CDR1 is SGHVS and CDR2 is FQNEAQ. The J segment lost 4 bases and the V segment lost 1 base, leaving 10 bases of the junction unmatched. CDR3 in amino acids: CASSLDQAGGVAYNEQFF. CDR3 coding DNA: TGTGCCAGCAGCTTAGATCAAGCGGGAGGGGTGGCTTACAATGAGCAGTTCTTC.

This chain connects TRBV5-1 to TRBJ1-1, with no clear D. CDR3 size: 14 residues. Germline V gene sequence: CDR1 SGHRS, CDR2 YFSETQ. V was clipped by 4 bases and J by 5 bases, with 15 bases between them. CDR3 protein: CASSPIEVRTEAFF. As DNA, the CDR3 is TGCGCCAGCAGCCCAATCGAGGTGAGGACTGAAGCTTTCTTT. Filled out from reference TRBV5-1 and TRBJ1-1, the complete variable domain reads KAGVTQTPRYLIKTRGQQVTLSCSPISGHRSVSWYQQTPGQGLQFLFEYFSETQRNKGNFPGRFSGRQFSNSRSEMNVSTLELGDSALYLCASSPIEVRTEAFFGQGTRLTVV.

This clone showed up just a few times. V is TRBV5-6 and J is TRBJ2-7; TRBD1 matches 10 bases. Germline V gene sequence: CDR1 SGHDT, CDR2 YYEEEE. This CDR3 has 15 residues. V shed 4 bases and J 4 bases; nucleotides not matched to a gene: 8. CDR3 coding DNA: TGTGCCAGCAGCGACGCACCGGGACAGGGGTACGAGCAGTACTTC. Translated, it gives CASSDAPGQGYEQYF.

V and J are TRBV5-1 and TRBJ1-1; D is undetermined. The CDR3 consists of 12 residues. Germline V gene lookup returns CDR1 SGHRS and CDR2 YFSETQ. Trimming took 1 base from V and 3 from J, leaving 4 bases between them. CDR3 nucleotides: TGCGCCAGCAGCTTGTCCCACACTGAAGCTTTCTTT. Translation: CASSLSHTEAFF. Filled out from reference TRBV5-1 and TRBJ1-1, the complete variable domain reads KAGVTQTPRYLIKTRGQQVTLSCSPISGHRSVSWYQQTPGQGLQFLFEYFSETQRNKGNFPGRFSGRQFSNSRSEMNVSTLELGDSALYLCASSLSHTEAFFGQGTRLTVV.

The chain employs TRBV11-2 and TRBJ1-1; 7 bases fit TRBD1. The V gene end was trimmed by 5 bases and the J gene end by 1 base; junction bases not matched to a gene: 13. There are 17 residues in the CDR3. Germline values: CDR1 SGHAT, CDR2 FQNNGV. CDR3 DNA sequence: TGTGCCAGCAGCCCTAGGGACAGCCCGGGGGGGAACACTGAAGCTTTCTTT. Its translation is CASSPRDSPGGNTEAFF.

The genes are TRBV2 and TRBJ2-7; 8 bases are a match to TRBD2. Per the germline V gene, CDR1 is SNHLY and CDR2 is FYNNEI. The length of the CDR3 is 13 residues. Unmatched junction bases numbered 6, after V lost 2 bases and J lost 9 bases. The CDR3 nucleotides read TGTGCCAGCAGTGAACGGGAGGGAAGCGGGCAGTACTTC. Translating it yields CASSEREGSGQYF.

CDR3 residues: CASSLGGWAGGLQDTQYF. In nucleotides, the CDR3 is TGTGCCAGCAGCTTAGGGGGTTGGGCGGGAGGTCTGCAAGATACGCAGTATTTT. The chain recombines TRBV7-9 with TRBJ2-3; the match to TRBD2 covers 8 bases. CDR1 SEHNR and CDR2 FQNEAQ come from the germline V gene (reference sequence). This CDR3 comprises 18 residues. V shed 1 base and J 5 bases; nucleotides not matched to a gene: 14.